The subject of this entry is one T cell receptor beta chain. The specificity of this receptor is unknown. No much larger clone exists at a distance of one base, and base qualities are not known. This sample is part of a study of graft-versus-host responses after intestinal transplantation (dated by TCRdb to the early 2020s). Notes on the research overall: The transplants that recipients got were multivisceral, liver-intestinal, or isolated intestinal. All recipients received anti-thymocyte globulin induction followed by maintenance tacrolimus and steroids for about three years. Bulk TCR-beta CDR3 sequencing was used to track graft-versus-host and host-versus-graft alloreactive T cell clones in the graft, circulation and bone marrow after intestinal transplantation. To identify alloreactive clones, pre-transplant mixed lymphocyte reaction products were sequenced and then compared with unstimulated pre-transplant donor and recipient T cells. The cohort enrolled about two dozen intestinal transplant recipients, one of whom was a retransplant, and a few patients without pretransplant specimens were excluded. A peak of at least 4% donor T cells among recipient peripheral blood mononuclear cells was the definition used for donor T cell macrochimerism. Samples from a few later patients were sequenced in-house on an Illumina MiSeq with MiXCR processing rather than by the commercial service. The investigation overall reported the following: The conclusions were limited by the relatively low number and heterogeneity of the intestinal transplant patients. Early after transplant, peak levels of circulating GvH clones were found to be associated with declines in HvG clones. In patients with donor T cell macrochimerism, the allografts had high GvH to HvG T cell clonal ratios. GvH clones were found in recipient bone marrow, and some of the GvH clones appeared earlier in ileal mucosa or blood, which is consistent with an intestinal mucosal origin.

V loses 8 bases, J loses 16 bases, and the germline ends lie 15 bases apart. Based on the germline V gene, the CDR1 and CDR2 sequences are SNHLY and FYNNEI. The CDR3 measures 11 amino acids from cysteine to phenylalanine. CDR3 DNA is the only sequence kept; it has 33 bases, read in frame from the first base. Libraries were constructed by the immunoSEQ multiplex PCR assay. For most patients, genomic DNA was isolated using the Qiagen DNeasy Blood and Tissue Kit and was shipped frozen to Adaptive Biotechnologies for TCR sequencing. High-throughput TCR-beta CDR3 sequencing of genomic DNA from most patients was performed by Adaptive Biotechnologies. From the authors' description of their analysis: Adaptive's ImmunoSEQ software supplied the TCR sequencing data for 15 to 20 patients, while MiXCR and VDJtools were used to process three other patients. To correct CD4 versus CD8 sorting errors, any sequence found in both subsets at a frequency ratio below 5:1 was removed. CDR3 nucleotide sequences shared by donor and recipient were removed because the origin of these sequences could not be assigned. To count as alloreactive, a clone needed at least 2-fold expansion over unstimulated cells and a minimum CFSE-low frequency of 0.002% (template counts) or 0.001% (read counts). A clone was considered mappable if detected in the sequenced pre-transplant spleen, lymph node, or MLR CFSE-low populations of the donor or recipient. Cumulative frequency of alloreactive clones was calculated as a percentage of all sequences weighted by copy number. As stored in TCRdb, this immuneACCESS dataset retains in-frame rearrangements with V and J assigned. A fraction of the clones does not appear; measured against another copy, unresolved V genes explain less than half of the discrepancy, and the remainder lacks a known reason. That table is the source of V, J and clone size, and D and trimming were worked out from the DNA. Counted in this sample were about 86,000 clones; 88% of them appeared once. About 0.27% of the sample lies in the top ten.

The time point tag for this specimen amounts to: cells obtained before transplantation from donor or recipient. CD3+CD4+ and CD3+CD8+ populations were FACS-sorted from unstimulated pre-transplant donor and recipient cells taken from spleen or lymph nodes. The source was unstimulated CD4+ T cells sorted from spleen or lymph node cells, collected before transplant. The TCR comes from a human donor who was the organ donor for an intestinal transplant. The chain employs TRBV2 and TRBJ1-6, with no confidently assigned D gene. The CDR3 here reads CASLEVPPLHF. The DNA is as follows: TGTGCCAGCCTAGAAGTTCCCCCACTCCACTTT.